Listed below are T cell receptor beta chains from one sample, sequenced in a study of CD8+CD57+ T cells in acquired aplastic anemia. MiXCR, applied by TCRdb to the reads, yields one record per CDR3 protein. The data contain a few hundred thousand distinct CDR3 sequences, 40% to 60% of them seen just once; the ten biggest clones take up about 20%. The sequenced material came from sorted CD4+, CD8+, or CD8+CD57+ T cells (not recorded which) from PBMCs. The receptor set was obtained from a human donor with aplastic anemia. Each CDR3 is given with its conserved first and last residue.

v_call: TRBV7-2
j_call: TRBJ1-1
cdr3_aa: CASGRSVTEAFF

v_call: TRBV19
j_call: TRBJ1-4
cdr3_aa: CASSIPGPTNEELFF

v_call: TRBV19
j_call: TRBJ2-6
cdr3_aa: CASRAGIAGANVLTF

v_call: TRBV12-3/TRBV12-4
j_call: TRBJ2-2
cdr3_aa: CASSFVPPSEVRDTGELFF

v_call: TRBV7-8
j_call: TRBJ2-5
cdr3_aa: CASSLDVSQETQYF

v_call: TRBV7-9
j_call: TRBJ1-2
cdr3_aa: CASSFWGQNNYGYTF

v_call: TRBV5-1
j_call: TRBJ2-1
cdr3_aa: CTSSFRANEQFF

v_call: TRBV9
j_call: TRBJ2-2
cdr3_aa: CASSVATSGAGELFF

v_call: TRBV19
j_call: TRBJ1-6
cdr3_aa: CASTNTDELTSPLHF

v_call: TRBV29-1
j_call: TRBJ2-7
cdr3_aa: CSVTDGPYEQYF

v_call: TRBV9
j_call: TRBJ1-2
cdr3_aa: CASSVGQGYTF

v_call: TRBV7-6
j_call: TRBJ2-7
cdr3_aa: CASSPRTGTGGAGEQYF

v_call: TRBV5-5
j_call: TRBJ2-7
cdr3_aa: CASSLEGASGVIPYEQYF

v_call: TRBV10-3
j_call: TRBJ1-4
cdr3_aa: CAISESEGWEEKLFF

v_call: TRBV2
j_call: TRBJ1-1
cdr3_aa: CASSEQGALEAFF

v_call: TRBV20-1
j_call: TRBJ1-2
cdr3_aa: CSSPSNYGYTF

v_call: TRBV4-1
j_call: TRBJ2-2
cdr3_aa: CASSQIRGNTGELFF

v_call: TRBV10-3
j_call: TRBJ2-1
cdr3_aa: CAISEGQGSYNEQFF

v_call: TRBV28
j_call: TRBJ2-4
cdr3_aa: CASSGTELAKNIQYF

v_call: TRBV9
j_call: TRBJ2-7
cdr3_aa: CASSSWTAPYEQYF

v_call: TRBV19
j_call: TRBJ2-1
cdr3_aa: CASSQQGGPVEQFF

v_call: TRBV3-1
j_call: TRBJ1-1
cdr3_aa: CASSQSDREDAEAFF

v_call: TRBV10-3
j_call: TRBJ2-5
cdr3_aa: CATDGFRVMETQYF

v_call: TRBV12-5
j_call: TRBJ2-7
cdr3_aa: CASSPDPTSGGTYEQYF

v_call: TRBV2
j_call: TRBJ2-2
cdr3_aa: CASSSLAGGFGGELFF

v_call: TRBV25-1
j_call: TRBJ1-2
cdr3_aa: CASSDRVGYGYTF

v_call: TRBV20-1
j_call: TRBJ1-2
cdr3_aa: CSSSNYRGRYTF

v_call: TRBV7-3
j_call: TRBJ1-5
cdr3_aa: CASSEGLGSPNNQPQHF

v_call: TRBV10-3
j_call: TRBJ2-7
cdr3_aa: CAISLNPFGQGENEQYF

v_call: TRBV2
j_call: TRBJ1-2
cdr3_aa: CASSYSSGYTF

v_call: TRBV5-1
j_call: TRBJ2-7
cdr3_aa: CASSLEGRSSYEQYF

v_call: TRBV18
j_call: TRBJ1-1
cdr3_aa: CASWTSGQNTEAFF